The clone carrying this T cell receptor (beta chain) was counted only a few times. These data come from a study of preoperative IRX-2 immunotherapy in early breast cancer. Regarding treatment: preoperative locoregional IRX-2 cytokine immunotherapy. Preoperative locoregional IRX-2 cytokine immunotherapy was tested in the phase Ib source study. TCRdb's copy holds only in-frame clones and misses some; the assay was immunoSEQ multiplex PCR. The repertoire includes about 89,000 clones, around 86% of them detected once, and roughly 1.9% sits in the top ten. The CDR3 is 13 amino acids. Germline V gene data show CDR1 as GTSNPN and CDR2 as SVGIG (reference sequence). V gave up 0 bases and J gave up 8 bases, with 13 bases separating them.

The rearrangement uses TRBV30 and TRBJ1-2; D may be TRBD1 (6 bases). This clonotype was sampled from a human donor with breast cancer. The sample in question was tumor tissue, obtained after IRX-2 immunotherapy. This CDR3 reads CAWSVQGWLGYTF. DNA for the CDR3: TGTGCCTGGAGTGTACAGGGTTGGTTGGGCTACACCTTC.